The 32 T cell receptor beta chains reported below all come from one sample, sequenced in a study of cytomegalovirus exposure and HLA in healthy donors (dated by TCRdb to about 2017). Receptor libraries were prepared by the immunoSEQ multiplex PCR assay. TCRdb re-hosts the immuneACCESS table, in-frame sequences only. Its copies lack some clones; in the studies checked, an unresolved V gene accounts for under half of them, and the cause for the rest is not known. The sample table records 130,000 or so clones; roughly 90% of these occur just once. The ten largest clones represent about 1.9% of the sample. Sequenced: PBMCs. The origin of the receptors is a young woman in good health and CMV-seronegative.

The chain combines TRBV28 with TRBJ2-4, with D perhaps TRBD1 (6 bases). The V and J ends lost 4 bases and 3 bases respectively, with 10 bases between them. This CDR3 spans 14 amino acids. CDR1 and CDR2 from the germline V gene are MDHEN and SYDVKM. CDR3 sequence: CASSWVGGKNIQYF. The CDR3 region has the DNA TGTGCCAGCAGTTGGGTAGGGGGCAAAAACATTCAGTACTTC.

The V call is TRBV2, the J call TRBJ2-7; 8 nucleotides match TRBD2. Unmatched junction bases numbered 6, after V lost 5 bases and J lost 0 bases. CDR1 and CDR2 (germline): SNHLY, FYNNEI. The CDR3 contains 15 residues. This chain's CDR3 is CASSSRTSRSYEQYF. The CDR3 region has the DNA TGTGCCAGCAGTTCGAGGACTAGCCGCTCCTACGAGCAGTACTTC.

This chain joins TRBV30 and TRBJ1-4; the match to TRBD1 covers 8 bases. CDR1 and CDR2 (germline): GTSNPN, SVGIG (reference sequence). The V gene end was trimmed by 6 bases and the J gene end by 8 bases; junction bases not matched to a gene: 8. The CDR3 is 13 residues long. The CDR3 DNA is TGTGCCTGTAGTACAGGGGGTAACGAAAAACTGTTTTTT. Its translation is CACSTGGNEKLFF.

The DNA for the CDR3 is TGTGCCAGCAGTGGGCGGGCAGGCTCGTACAATGAGCAGTTCTTC. Translating it yields CASSGRAGSYNEQFF. The genes are TRBV6-1 and TRBJ2-1, with a possible D match to TRBD2 (5 bases). Germline loops: CDR1 MNHNS, CDR2 SASEGT. The length of the CDR3 is 15 residues. Trimming pared 4 bases from V and 4 bases from J, leaving 14 bases between.

To note about this clone: The junction departs from the called germline gene at one end, perhaps through a read error. The chain combines TRBV6-5 with TRBJ2-7, with 7 positions matching TRBD2. Germline CDR1 MNHEY, CDR2 SVGAGI. There are 14 residues in the CDR3. CDR3 protein: CASSLGLAGHRLDF. DNA of the CDR3: TGTGCCAGCAGTTTAGGGTTAGCGGGCCATCGGTTGGACTTC.

This clone appeared once. V usage is TRBV28 and J usage is TRBJ2-3; 7 nucleotides align to TRBD1. This CDR3 comprises 17 residues. J was trimmed by 0 bases and V by 7 bases; bases with no gene match: 13. Per germline, CDR1 MDHEN and CDR2 SYDVKM. CDR3 residues: CASTVPPGTDSTDTQYF. The CDR3 DNA is TGTGCCAGCACCGTCCCCCCTGGGACAGATAGCACAGATACGCAGTATTTT.

The rearrangement links TRBV5-8 to TRBJ1-5; 9 bases are shared with TRBD1. Trimming at V came to 4 bases and at J to 4 bases, leaving 15 bases not matched to a gene. Germline values: CDR1 SGHTS, CDR2 YDEGEE. The CDR3 runs to 18 residues. CDR3 loop: CASSAEQGARDVNQPQHF. The DNA of the CDR3 is TGTGCCAGCAGCGCGGAACAGGGGGCGCGGGATGTTAATCAGCCCCAGCATTTT.

The chain joins TRBV28 to TRBJ2-3, with D perhaps TRBD2 (6 bases). The CDR3 spans 16 residues. Trimming removed 5 bases from V and 5 bases from J, with 20 bases in between. In germline, CDR1 is MDHEN, CDR2 SYDVKM. The CDR3 bases are TGTGCCAGCAGTCCCACGGGGGTGATCCTGTTAGATACGCAGTATTTT. Protein: CASSPTGVILLDTQYF.

V and J are TRBV7-2 and TRBJ2-7, with TRBD2 identical over 8 bases. Germline V gene lookup returns CDR1 SGHTA and CDR2 FQGNSA. Trimming removed 5 bases from V and 6 bases from J; junction bases left unmatched: 6. This CDR3 has 13 residues. CDR3 protein: CASSQPGTSEQYF. CDR3 in DNA: TGTGCCAGCAGCCAACCCGGGACTAGCGAGCAGTACTTC.

V usage is TRBV2 and J usage is TRBJ2-7; the match to TRBD1 covers 11 bases. CDR3 size: 15 residues. Per the germline V gene, CDR1 is SNHLY and CDR2 is FYNNEI. Unmatched junction bases numbered 7, after V lost 7 bases and J lost 2 bases. The CDR3 loop reads CASNFGTGGPYEQYF. For the CDR3, the DNA is TGTGCCAGCAACTTTGGGACAGGGGGGCCCTACGAGCAGTACTTC. Variable domain in full (rest from reference TRBV2 and TRBJ2-7): EPEVTQTPSHQVTQMGQEVILRCVPISNHLYFYWYRQILGQKVEFLVSFYNNEISEKSEIFDDQFSVERPDGSNFTLKIRSTKLEDSAMYFCASNFGTGGPYEQYFGPGTRLTVT.

The chain links TRBV10-3 to TRBJ1-1; 9 positions agree with TRBD1. The germline V gene encodes CDR1 ENHRY and CDR2 SYGVKD. There are 11 residues in the CDR3. With 4 bases clipped from V and 11 bases from J, the junction kept 2 bases outside the gene matches. CDR3 in DNA: TGTGCCATCAGTGGGACAGGGGTGGCTTTCTTT. Translation gives CAISGTGVAFF.

CDR3 sequence: CASRETGGGSKNIQYF. The CDR3 DNA is TGTGCCAGCAGGGAGACTGGGGGCGGGTCCAAAAACATTCAGTACTTC. The J gene is TRBJ2-4, the V gene TRBV7-2, with a possible D match to TRBD1 (6 bases). Looked up from germline, CDR1 is SGHTA and CDR2 is FQGNSA. The V gene lost 6 bases and the J gene lost 2 bases, with 17 bases spanning the gap. The CDR3 has 16 residues.

J is TRBJ2-1 and V is TRBV19, with 9 nucleotides matching TRBD2. Germline CDR1 is LNHDA and CDR2 is SQIVND (reference sequence). The V segment lost 3 bases and the J segment 9 bases; nucleotides outside the gene matches: 15. The CDR3 is 17 amino acids. CDR3 DNA: TGTGCCAGTAGTATCACGGGGGCGATAGCGGGAGCTAGTGAGCAGTTCTTC. This gives the protein CASSITGAIAGASEQFF.

The chain uses TRBV7-8 and TRBJ1-2, with 10 bases lining up with TRBD1. This CDR3 is built from 15 residues. Germline values: CDR1 SGHVS, CDR2 FQNEAQ. The V gene end was trimmed by 6 bases and the J gene end by 4 bases; junction bases not matched to a gene: 8. CDR3 sequence (DNA): TGTGCCAGCAGGCAAACCGGGACAGGGGTCTATGGCTACACCTTC. It translates to CASRQTGTGVYGYTF.

The V call is TRBV13, the J call TRBJ2-5; 8 bases line up with TRBD2. The CDR3 is 19 amino acids. The V gene's germline CDR1 is PRHDT and CDR2 FYEKMQ (reference sequence). J was trimmed by 5 bases and V by 2 bases; bases with no gene match: 19. The CDR3 DNA is TGTGCCAGCAGCTTAATGGATTCGAAGCGGGAGCCACCGCGGGAGACCCAGTACTTC. It is translated as CASSLMDSKREPPRETQYF.

The V gene is TRBV27, the J gene TRBJ2-7, with D perhaps matching TRBD1 (6 bases). The germline gives CDR1 MNHEY, CDR2 SMNVEV (reference sequence). CDR3 length: 13 residues. V lost 6 bases and J lost 3, with 12 bases in between. CDR3 bases: TGTGCCAGCAGCCAGGGGCCGAACTACGAGCAGTACTTC. Its protein product is CASSQGPNYEQYF.

This clone showed up just once. The chain combines TRBV6-6 with TRBJ1-5; possibly TRBD1 for D (6 bases). Trimming removed 5 bases at V and 6 bases at J, with 11 bases between. Germline V gives CDR1 MNHNY, CDR2 SVGAGI (reference sequence). The length of the CDR3 is 13 residues. The CDR3, as DNA: TGTGCCAGCAGTCCAGGGGTTAGTCAGCCCCAGCATTTT. Translated, it gives CASSPGVSQPQHF.

The CDR3 loop is CASSTVSANTGELFF. In nucleotides, the CDR3 is TGTGCCAGCAGCACCGTCAGCGCGAACACCGGGGAGCTGTTTTTT. The chain is built from TRBV6-5 and TRBJ2-2, with D unresolved. Germline CDR1 MNHEY, CDR2 SVGAGI. Between the trimmed V and J ends, which lost 6 bases and 0 bases, there was a span of 11 bases. The CDR3 totals 15 residues.

The J gene is TRBJ1-1, the V gene TRBV5-1; the D is unclear. Trimming cost V 0 bases and J 3 bases, with 12 bases left between them. The CDR3 consists of 15 residues. The germline gives CDR1 SGHRS, CDR2 YFSETQ. The CDR3 here is CASSLVSGSDTEAFF. The CDR3 DNA reads as TGCGCCAGCAGCTTGGTTTCGGGGTCGGACACTGAAGCTTTCTTT.

The V and J genes are TRBV30 and TRBJ2-3, with 13 bases matching TRBD2. The ends lost 0 bases at V and 5 bases at J; junction bases unmatched: 8. In germline, CDR1 is GTSNPN, CDR2 SVGIG (reference sequence). The CDR3 consists of 17 residues. DNA for the CDR3: TGTGCCTGGAGTGTAGTGAGGACTAGCGGGAGTCTAGATACGCAGTATTTT. Translation: CAWSVVRTSGSLDTQYF. Full variable domain (rest looked up from reference TRBV30 and TRBJ2-3): SQTIHQWPATLVQPVGSPLSLECTVEGTSNPNLYWYRQAAGRGLQLLFYSVGIGQISSEVPQNLSASRPQDRQFILSSKKLLLSDSGFYLCAWSVVRTSGSLDTQYFGPGTRLTVL.

The rearrangement joins TRBV6-6 to TRBJ1-2; 11 bases line up with TRBD1. This CDR3 spans 16 amino acids. Germline CDR1 and CDR2: MNHNY and SVGAGI (reference sequence). J was trimmed by 6 bases and V by 4 bases; bases with no gene match: 10. CDR3 sequence (DNA): TGTGCCAGCAGTTCCGTGGACAGGGGGCGCGAGGATGGCTACACCTTC. This sequence encodes CASSSVDRGREDGYTF.

The chain links TRBV19 to TRBJ1-5; TRBD1 agrees at 10 bases. V dropped 4 bases and J dropped 6; count of bases not matched to a gene: 3. Germline assignment: CDR1 LNHDA and CDR2 SQIVND (reference sequence). The CDR3 totals 14 residues. CDR3 DNA: TGTGCCAGTAGTAAGGGGACAGGGGTTCAGCCCCAGCATTTT. Amino acids: CASSKGTGVQPQHF.

This chain links TRBV5-4 with TRBJ2-5, with 7 bases lining up with TRBD2. Germline V lookup: CDR1 SGHNT, CDR2 YYREEE (reference sequence). The ends lost 6 bases at V and 4 bases at J; junction bases unmatched: 12. The CDR3 runs 15 residues. CDR3 residues: CASKPFAGEPETQYF. CDR3 bases: TGTGCCAGCAAACCATTTGCGGGAGAGCCAGAGACCCAGTACTTC.

The chain couples TRBV5-5 to TRBJ2-2, with 9 bases lining up with TRBD1. Germline CDR1 SGHKS, CDR2 YYEKEE (reference sequence). V shed 4 bases and J 5 bases; nucleotides not matched to a gene: 6. This CDR3 is 15 amino acids long. CDR3 protein: CASSRDRGVTGELFF. DNA of the CDR3: TGTGCCAGCAGCCGCGACAGGGGGGTGACCGGGGAGCTGTTTTTT.

The chain is built from TRBV18 and TRBJ1-5, with 8 nucleotides matching TRBD1. V was pared by 3 bases and J by 4 bases, with 8 bases of the junction left unmatched. This CDR3 spans 16 amino acids. Germline values: CDR1 KGHSH, CDR2 LQKENI. The CDR3 coding sequence is TGTGCCAGCTCACCCGGGACAGGAATTCTTAATCAGCCCCAGCATTTT. Protein sequence: CASSPGTGILNQPQHF.

The gene calls are TRBV6-1 and TRBJ2-1; TRBD1 might be the D (6 bases). The germline gives CDR1 MNHNS, CDR2 SASEGT. V lost 3 bases and J lost 8, with 8 bases in between. The CDR3 sequence is 12 residues long. The CDR3 DNA reads as TGTGCCAGCAGTGAGGGGGCATATGAGCAGTTCTTC. Protein product: CASSEGAYEQFF.

The rearrangement uses TRBV5-4 and TRBJ1-2; tentatively, D is TRBD1 (5 bases). Germline CDR1 SGHNT, CDR2 YYREEE (reference sequence). The CDR3 is made up of 15 amino acids. V was clipped by 4 bases and J by 7 bases, with 20 bases between them. The CDR3 nucleotides read TGTGCCAGCAGCCAACTGGCCCAGGGCTACTCTGGCTACACCTTC. The encoded protein is CASSQLAQGYSGYTF.

The V and J genes are TRBV2 and TRBJ2-5; no clear D gene. Germline assignment: CDR1 SNHLY and CDR2 FYNNEI. Trimming cost V 6 bases and J 4 bases, with 21 bases left between them. The CDR3 length is 16 residues. CDR3 nucleotide sequence: TGTGCCAGCAGCAAGCGTCGGAACTCTGAGAGAGAGACCCAGTACTTC. Protein product: CASSKRRNSERETQYF.

The chain recombines TRBV5-6 with TRBJ2-1; the D is unclear. The CDR3 contains 14 residues. V lost 0 bases, J lost 4 bases, and 8 bases lay in between. Germline CDR1 and CDR2: SGHDT and YYEEEE. This chain's CDR3 is CASSLVAAYNEQFF. CDR3 bases: TGTGCCAGCAGCTTGGTGGCGGCTTACAATGAGCAGTTCTTC. The whole variable domain, remainder taken from reference TRBV5-6 and TRBJ2-1, is DAGVTQSPTHLIKTRGQQVTLRCSPKSGHDTVSWYQQALGQGPQFIFQYYEEEERQRGNFPDRFSGHQFPNYSSELNVNALLLGDSALYLCASSLVAAYNEQFFGPGTRLTVL.

This clone has only one observation. This sequence joins TRBV9 and TRBJ2-5, with D possibly matching TRBD2 (6 bases). Trimming removed 0 bases from V and 1 base from J, with 10 bases in between. The CDR3 consists of 15 residues. Per germline, CDR1 SGDLS and CDR2 YYNGEE. The CDR3 nucleotides read TGTGCCAGCAGCGTAGCCGGCGGGGCCCAAGAGACCCAGTACTTC. The encoded protein is CASSVAGGAQETQYF. Using reference TRBV9 and TRBJ2-5 for the parts outside the CDR3, the full variable domain is DSGVTQTPKHLITATGQRVTLRCSPRSGDLSVYWYQQSLDQGLQFLIQYYNGEERAKGNILERFSAQQFPDLHSELNLSSLELGDSALYFCASSVAGGAQETQYFGPGTRLLVL.

The chain couples TRBV19 to TRBJ1-2; D remains ambiguous. Trimming took off 2 bases at V and 4 bases at J, with 14 bases between the two ends. Looked up from germline, CDR1 is LNHDA and CDR2 is SQIVND (reference sequence). This CDR3 is built from 15 residues. CDR3 sequence: CASSISSVTTYGYTF. The CDR3 nucleotides are TGTGCCAGTAGTATAAGTTCAGTAACCACCTATGGCTACACCTTC. Using reference TRBV19 and TRBJ1-2 for the parts outside the CDR3, the full variable domain is DGGITQSPKYLFRKEGQNVTLSCEQNLNHDAMYWYRQDPGQGLRLIYYSQIVNDFQKGDIAEGYSVSREKKESFPLTVTSAQKNPTAFYLCASSISSVTTYGYTFGSGTRLTVV.

The rearrangement links TRBV4-2 to TRBJ2-7; TRBD2 matches at 10 bases. V lost 2 bases, J lost 4 bases, and 5 bases stayed unmatched. The CDR3 has 15 amino acids. CDR1 is LGHNA, CDR2 YNFKEQ, per germline. The CDR3 region is CASSQRNSGGYEQYF. The CDR3 coding sequence is TGTGCCAGCAGCCAAAGAAATAGCGGGGGGTACGAGCAGTACTTC.